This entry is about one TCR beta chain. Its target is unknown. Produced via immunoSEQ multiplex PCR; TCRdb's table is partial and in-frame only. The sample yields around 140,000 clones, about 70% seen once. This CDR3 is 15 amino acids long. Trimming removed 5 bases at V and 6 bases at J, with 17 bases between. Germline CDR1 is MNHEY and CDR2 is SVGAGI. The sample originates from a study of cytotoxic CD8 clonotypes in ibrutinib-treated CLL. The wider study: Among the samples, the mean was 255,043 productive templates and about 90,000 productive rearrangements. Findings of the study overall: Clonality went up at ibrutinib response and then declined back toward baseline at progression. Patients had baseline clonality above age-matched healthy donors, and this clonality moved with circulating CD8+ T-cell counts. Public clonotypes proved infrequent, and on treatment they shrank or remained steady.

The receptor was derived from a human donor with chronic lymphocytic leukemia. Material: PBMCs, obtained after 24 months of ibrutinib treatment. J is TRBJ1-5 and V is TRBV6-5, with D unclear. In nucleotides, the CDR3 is TGTGCCAGCAGTCAATCCAAGCGGGCTCGTCAGCCCCAGCATTTT. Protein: CASSQSKRARQPQHF.